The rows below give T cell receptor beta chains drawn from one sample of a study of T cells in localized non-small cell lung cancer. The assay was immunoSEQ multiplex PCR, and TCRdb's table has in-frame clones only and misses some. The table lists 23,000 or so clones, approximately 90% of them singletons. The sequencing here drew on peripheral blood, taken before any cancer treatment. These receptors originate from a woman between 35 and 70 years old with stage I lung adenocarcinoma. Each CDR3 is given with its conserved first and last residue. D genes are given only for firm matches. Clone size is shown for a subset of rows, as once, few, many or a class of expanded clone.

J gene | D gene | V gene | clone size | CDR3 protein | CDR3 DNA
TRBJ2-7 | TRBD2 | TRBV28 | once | CASSLPGGAKYF | TGTGCCAGCAGCCTCCCGGGGGGAGCGAAATACTTC
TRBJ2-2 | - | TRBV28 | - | CASSLLEPGELFF | TGTGCCAGCAGTTTGCTTGAGCCCGGGGAGCTGTTTTTT
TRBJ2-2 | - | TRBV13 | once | CASSLGLGPYANTGELFF | TGTGCCAGCAGCTTAGGACTAGGACCCTACGCGAACACCGGGGAGCTGTTTTTT
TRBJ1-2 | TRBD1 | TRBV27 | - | CASSLQGARGYGYTF | TGTGCCAGCAGCCTACAGGGGGCCAGGGGCTATGGCTACACCTTC
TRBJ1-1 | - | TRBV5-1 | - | CASSFRLGWLSESNTEAFF | TGCGCCAGCAGCTTCCGACTGGGATGGCTATCAGAGTCTAACACTGAAGCTTTCTTT
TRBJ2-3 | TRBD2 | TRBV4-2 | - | CASSQGGGPSGSADTQYF | TGTGCCAGCAGCCAAGGTGGAGGGCCTAGCGGGAGCGCAGATACGCAGTATTTT
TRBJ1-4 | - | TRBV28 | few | CASSFPGGALFF | TGTGCCAGCAGTTTCCCTGGGGGGGCACTGTTTTTT
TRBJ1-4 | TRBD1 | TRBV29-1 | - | CSVRTGVTNEKLFF | TGCAGCGTACGGACAGGAGTTACAAATGAAAAACTGTTTTTT
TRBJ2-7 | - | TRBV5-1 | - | CASSLGDTHYEQYF | TGCGCCAGCAGCTTGGGCGACACCCACTACGAGCAGTACTTC
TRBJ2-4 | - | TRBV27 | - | CATLRPTGSPQIAKNIQYF | TGTGCCACTCTACGTCCCACAGGGAGCCCCCAAATAGCCAAAAACATTCAGTACTTC
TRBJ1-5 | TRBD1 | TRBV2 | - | CASSWGTAQPQHF | TGTGCCAGCAGTTGGGGGACAGCCCAGCCCCAGCATTTT
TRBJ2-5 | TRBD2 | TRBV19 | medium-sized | CASSKTSGSLETQYF | TGTGCCAGTAGTAAGACTAGCGGGAGTTTAGAGACCCAGTACTTC
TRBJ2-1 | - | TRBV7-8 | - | CASSTRGGREQFF | TGTGCCAGCAGCACTAGGGGAGGTCGGGAGCAGTTCTTC
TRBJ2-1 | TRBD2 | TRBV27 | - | CASNSGGAYNEQFF | TGTGCCAGCAATAGCGGGGGCGCCTACAATGAGCAGTTCTTC
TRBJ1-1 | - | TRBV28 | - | CASDSTANTEAFF | TGTGCCAGCGACTCAACAGCGAACACTGAAGCTTTCTTT